The rows below give T cell receptor beta chains drawn from one sample of a study of vaccination and CD4 T cells after COVID-19. Their cognate antigens are unknown. MiXCR, applied by TCRdb to the PCR reads, yields one record per CDR3 protein. The table shows roughly 20,000 distinct CDR3 sequences, with 65% to 80% occurring only once. The sequences come from CD4+ T cells from blood, cultured in vitro, collected after SARS-CoV-2 vaccination. The receptors originated from a human donor who received a COVID-19 vaccine. CDR3s include the opening cysteine and the closing phenylalanine or tryptophan. The order of the fields is J gene, V gene, D gene, clone size, CDR3 DNA, CDR3 protein. A D gene is named only where the DNA matches it firmly. Not all rows give a size; the values are once, few, many and, for expanded clones, a class.

j_call: TRBJ1-1; v_call: TRBV6-1; d_call: .; clone_size: .; cdr3_nt: TGTGCCAGCAGTGCCGATTGGAACACTGAAGCTTTCTTT; cdr3_aa: CASSADWNTEAFF
j_call: TRBJ2-1; v_call: TRBV24-1; d_call: TRBD2; clone_size: .; cdr3_nt: TGTGCCACCAGTGACCCCGGGACTAGCACGTCCGGTGAGCAGTTCTTC; cdr3_aa: CATSDPGTSTSGEQFF
j_call: TRBJ1-5; v_call: TRBV2; d_call: TRBD1; clone_size: .; cdr3_nt: TGTGCCAGCAGGGGACAGGGCCGCAATCAGCCCCAGCATTTT; cdr3_aa: CASRGQGRNQPQHF
j_call: TRBJ1-3; v_call: TRBV20-1; d_call: .; clone_size: .; cdr3_nt: TGCAGTGCTCGACCTACAGGCTCTGGAAACACCATATATTTT; cdr3_aa: CSARPTGSGNTIYF
j_call: TRBJ1-5; v_call: TRBV6-1; d_call: .; clone_size: .; cdr3_nt: TGTGCCAGCAGTGAAGGCCCAGAATGGCCCCAGCATTTT; cdr3_aa: CASSEGPEWPQHF
j_call: TRBJ1-1; v_call: TRBV14; d_call: .; clone_size: .; cdr3_nt: TGTGCCAGCAGCCAAGTTGTCCACACTGAAGCTTTCTTT; cdr3_aa: CASSQVVHTEAFF
j_call: TRBJ2-5; v_call: TRBV19; d_call: TRBD1; clone_size: .; cdr3_nt: TGTGCCAGTAGTATAGGGACAGGGGACGAGACCCAGTACTTC; cdr3_aa: CASSIGTGDETQYF
j_call: TRBJ2-7; v_call: TRBV3-1; d_call: .; clone_size: .; cdr3_nt: TGTGCCAGCAGCCAACGGGGTAGCTCCTACGAGCAGTACTTC; cdr3_aa: CASSQRGSSYEQYF
j_call: TRBJ1-1; v_call: TRBV6-2/TRBV6-3; d_call: .; clone_size: .; cdr3_nt: TGTGCCAGCAGTTATTGGGGGCGAAGGACTGAAGCTTTCTTT; cdr3_aa: CASSYWGRRTEAFF
j_call: TRBJ2-5; v_call: TRBV2; d_call: TRBD2; clone_size: .; cdr3_nt: TGTGCCAGCAGGGAGAATTGGGGGGGGGAGACCCAGTACTTC; cdr3_aa: CASRENWGGETQYF
j_call: TRBJ2-2; v_call: TRBV5-6; d_call: .; clone_size: once; cdr3_nt: TGTGCCAGCAGCTTATACGGGGGCACCGGGGAGCTGTTTTTT; cdr3_aa: CASSLYGGTGELFF
j_call: TRBJ1-2; v_call: TRBV9; d_call: TRBD1; clone_size: .; cdr3_nt: TGTGCCAGCAGCGTAGGCCAGGGATATGAACAGGGGTTTAACTATGGCTACACCTTC; cdr3_aa: CASSVGQGYEQGFNYGYTF
j_call: TRBJ2-7; v_call: TRBV25-1; d_call: .; clone_size: .; cdr3_nt: TGTGCCACCCAGGTGGGGCAGGGAGGACAGCAGTACTTC; cdr3_aa: CATQVGQGGQQYF
j_call: TRBJ1-6; v_call: TRBV7-3; d_call: TRBD1; clone_size: .; cdr3_nt: TGTGCCAGCAGCTCGAGACAGGGGAAATCACCCCTCCACTTT; cdr3_aa: CASSSRQGKSPLHF
j_call: TRBJ1-6; v_call: TRBV7-6; d_call: .; clone_size: .; cdr3_nt: TGTGCCAGCAGCTTGCGGGCCTATAATTCACCCCTCCACTTT; cdr3_aa: CASSLRAYNSPLHF
j_call: TRBJ2-5; v_call: TRBV20-1; d_call: .; clone_size: .; cdr3_nt: TGCAGTGCTAGATTGGGAGAGACCCAGTACTTC; cdr3_aa: CSARLGETQYF
j_call: TRBJ2-3; v_call: TRBV15; d_call: .; clone_size: .; cdr3_nt: TGTGCCACCAGCAGAGAAAGTAGCACAGATACGCAGTATTTT; cdr3_aa: CATSRESSTDTQYF
j_call: TRBJ2-3; v_call: TRBV20-1; d_call: .; clone_size: .; cdr3_nt: TGCAGTGCTAGAGATCGGAGAGGGGCCTCTTCCTTTACGCAGTATTTT; cdr3_aa: CSARDRRGASSFTQYF
j_call: TRBJ2-7; v_call: TRBV7-9; d_call: TRBD2; clone_size: .; cdr3_nt: TGTGCCAGCAGCTTAAATAGGGAGGGCTACGAGCAGTACTTC; cdr3_aa: CASSLNREGYEQYF
j_call: TRBJ2-5; v_call: TRBV7-2; d_call: .; clone_size: .; cdr3_nt: TGTGCCAGCAGCTCGTACCAAGAGACCCAGTACTTC; cdr3_aa: CASSSYQETQYF